These 14 T cell receptor beta chains share one sample of origin, sequenced in a study of T cell responses to AZD1222 COVID-19 vaccine. Produced via immunoSEQ multiplex PCR; TCRdb's table is partial and in-frame only. The sample has approximately 100,000 clones, about 83% seen once. Sequences were derived from peripheral blood, sampled on day 0 of AZD1222 vaccination. Every receptor here comes from an adult in good health.

The chain joins TRBV21-1 to TRBJ2-1; the tabulated D call, TRBD2, remains unverified against the DNA. TRBV21-1 is given as a pseudogene. The CDR3 has 13 residues. CDR3 residues: CASGTVNLRGQFF. CDR3 sequence (DNA): TGTGCCAGCGGAACGGTGAATCTACGGGGGCAGTTCTTC.

The chain uses TRBV9 and TRBJ1-1, with D tentatively TRBD1 (5 bases). CDR1 is SGDLS and CDR2 is YYNGEE in the germline V gene. The CDR3 totals 13 residues. V lost 4 bases and J lost 6, with 13 bases in between. The CDR3 spells CASSPLGVAEAFF. The CDR3 DNA reads as TGTGCCAGCAGCCCGTTAGGGGTGGCTGAAGCTTTCTTT.

The sample holds one count of this clone. The chain combines TRBV7-9 with TRBJ2-7; D could derive from TRBD1 or TRBD2 (6 bases each). The CDR3 has 13 amino acids. Germline V gene lookup returns CDR1 SEHNR and CDR2 FQNEAQ (reference sequence). Deletions cut 1 base from V and 6 bases from J, with 10 bases between. The CDR3 nucleotides read TGTGCCAGCAGCTTAGGAGGGGGGCGCGAGCAGTACTTC. Its protein is CASSLGGGREQYF.

The V call is TRBV18, the J call TRBJ1-1; the match to TRBD1 covers 7 bases. From germline, CDR1 is KGHSH and CDR2 LQKENI. The junction had 2 bases not matched to a gene; V was cut back by 4 bases and J by 0 bases. This CDR3 has 14 residues. The CDR3 region is CASSRDSMNTEAFF. The CDR3 nucleotides are TGTGCCAGCTCACGGGACAGCATGAACACTGAAGCTTTCTTT.

The chain employs TRBV7-2 and TRBJ1-2; a possible D gene is TRBD1 (6 bases). The CDR3 consists of 19 residues. Per the germline V gene, CDR1 is SGHTA and CDR2 is FQGNSA. V lost 5 bases and J 0 bases, leaving 25 bases between the germline ends. Written as DNA, the CDR3 is TGTGCCAGCAGCCAAAGAAGTGTGCCGGGGGCGGCTCCTAACTATGGCTACACCTTC. Its translation is CASSQRSVPGAAPNYGYTF. Looking up the rest from reference TRBV7-2 and TRBJ1-2 gives the full variable domain: GAGVSQSPSNKVTEKGKDVELRCDPISGHTALYWYRQSLGQGLEFLIYFQGNSAPDKSGLPSDRFSAERTGGSVSTLTIQRTQQEDSAVYLCASSQRSVPGAAPNYGYTFGSGTRLTVV.

The chain carries TRBV11-2 and TRBJ2-7, with TRBD1 matching 8 bases. This CDR3 contains 13 residues. Germline lookup yields CDR1 SGHAT and CDR2 FQNNGV. V shed 4 bases, J shed 4 bases, and the junction held 3 bases outside the gene matches. The CDR3 loop reads CASSYTGGYEQYF. In DNA, the CDR3 is TGTGCCAGCAGCTACACAGGGGGGTACGAGCAGTACTTC.

V usage is TRBV19 and J usage is TRBJ2-3; the match to TRBD2 covers 7 bases. The V gene end was trimmed by 1 base and the J gene end by 3 bases; junction bases not matched to a gene: 4. Germline V gene lookup returns CDR1 LNHDA and CDR2 SQIVND (reference sequence). This CDR3 comprises 15 residues. CDR3 DNA: TGTGCCAGTAGTATAGGGCGGGGGAAGACAGATACGCAGTATTTT. Amino acid sequence: CASSIGRGKTDTQYF.

The chain joins TRBV28 to TRBJ1-1; D gene uncertain. CDR3 length equals 12 residues. Germline V gives CDR1 MDHEN, CDR2 SYDVKM. Trimming shortened V by 7 bases and J by 5 bases, and 11 bases separated the two germline ends. The CDR3 loop reads CASKLDVTEAFF. In DNA form, the CDR3 reads TGTGCCAGCAAGTTAGACGTGACTGAAGCTTTCTTT.

The chain combines TRBV19 with TRBJ1-2; D gene unclear. CDR1 is LNHDA, CDR2 SQIVND, per germline (reference sequence). The V end was cut by 7 bases, the J end by 6 bases, with 15 bases between. The CDR3 contains 13 residues. The CDR3 sequence is CASKRRGRDGYTF. The CDR3 DNA reads as TGTGCCAGTAAGCGGAGAGGGAGGGATGGCTACACCTTC.

The chain is built from TRBV4-1 and TRBJ1-2; 9 bases line up with TRBD1. Germline CDR1 and CDR2: MGHRA and YSYEKL. This CDR3 contains 15 residues. V was pared by 1 base and J by 6 bases, with 6 bases of the junction left unmatched. The CDR3 here is CASSQVLTGGNGYTF. The DNA of the CDR3 is TGCGCCAGCAGCCAAGTTCTGACAGGGGGAAATGGCTACACCTTC.

The chain carries TRBV7-6 and TRBJ2-5; 11 bases align to TRBD2. Germline trimming cut 1 base from V and 1 base from J; bases unmatched to any gene: 2. CDR1 is SGHVS and CDR2 is FNYEAQ in the germline V gene. This CDR3 has 16 amino acids. CDR3 in DNA: TGTGCCAGCAGCTTAGGGCTAGCGGGGGGCCAAGAGACCCAGTACTTC. This gives the protein CASSLGLAGGQETQYF.

This clone has only a few counts. The chain is built from TRBV7-9 and TRBJ2-1; 10 positions match TRBD1. Germline CDR1 and CDR2: SEHNR and FQNEAQ (reference sequence). Losses at the gene ends were 4 bases for V and 6 bases for J; bases not matched to a gene: 3. The CDR3 is 14 residues long. CDR3 loop: CASSSWTGGNEQFF. For the CDR3, the DNA is TGTGCCAGCAGCTCATGGACAGGGGGCAATGAGCAGTTCTTC. Drawing the rest from reference TRBV7-9 and TRBJ2-1, the complete variable domain is DTGVSQNPRHKITKRGQNVTFRCDPISEHNRLYWYRQTLGQGPEFLTYFQNEAQLEKSRLLSDRFSAERPKGSFSTLEIQRTEQGDSAMYLCASSSWTGGNEQFFGPGTRLTVL.

This sequence joins TRBV19 and TRBJ1-6; a possible D gene is TRBD1 (6 bases). Germline V gene lookup returns CDR1 LNHDA and CDR2 SQIVND (reference sequence). There are 13 residues in the CDR3. V lost 6 bases and J 7 bases, leaving 10 bases between the germline ends. This CDR3 is CASRGAGNSPLHF. CDR3 in DNA: TGTGCCAGTAGGGGGGCAGGGAATTCACCCCTCCACTTT.

This chain links TRBV18 with TRBJ2-1, with 11 positions matching TRBD2. V lost 3 bases and J lost 3; bases outside the gene matches: 4. Per the germline V gene, CDR1 is KGHSH and CDR2 is LQKENI. CDR3 length: 16 residues. As DNA, the CDR3 is TGTGCCAGCTCACCCTCTAGCGGGGGGCTCTACAATGAGCAGTTCTTC. This translates into CASSPSSGGLYNEQFF.